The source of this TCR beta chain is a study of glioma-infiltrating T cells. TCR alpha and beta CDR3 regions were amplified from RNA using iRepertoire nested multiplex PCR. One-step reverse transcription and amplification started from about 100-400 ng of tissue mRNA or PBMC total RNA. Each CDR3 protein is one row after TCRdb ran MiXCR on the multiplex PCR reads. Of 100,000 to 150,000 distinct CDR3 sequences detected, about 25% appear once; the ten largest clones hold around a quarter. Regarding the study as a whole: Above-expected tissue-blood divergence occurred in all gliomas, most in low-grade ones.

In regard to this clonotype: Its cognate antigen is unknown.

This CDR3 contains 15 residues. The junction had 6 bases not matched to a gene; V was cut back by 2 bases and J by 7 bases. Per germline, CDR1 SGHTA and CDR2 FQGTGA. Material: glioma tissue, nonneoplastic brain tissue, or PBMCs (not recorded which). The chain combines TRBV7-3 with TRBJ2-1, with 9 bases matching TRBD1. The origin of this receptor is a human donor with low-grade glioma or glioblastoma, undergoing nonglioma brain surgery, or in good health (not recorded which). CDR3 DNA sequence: TGTGCCAGCAGCTTATCACAGGGGGCTTGGAATGAGCAGTTCTTC. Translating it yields CASSLSQGAWNEQFF.